Listed below are T cell receptor beta chains from one sample, sequenced in a study of T cell repertoires in cytomegalovirus infection. Their antigens remain unidentified. TCRdb re-analysed the reads in MiXCR, keeping a single row per CDR3 protein. Here the sample spans some 270,000 distinct CDR3 sequences, approximately 22% being singletons. The material sequenced was cultured PBMCs, taken from culture after CMV antigen stimulation. Receptors were obtained from a human donor in good health (CMV status not recorded). Some clones in this sample may be carry-over from other donors' samples. Each CDR3 is given with its conserved first and last residue. The D gene is left open where the match is weak. Only part of the rows carry a size: once, few, many, or a class if the clone is expanded.

>TRBV6-5|TRBJ2-3|TRBD2|few
CASSPFRTSGSTDTQYF
TGTGCCAGCAGTCCCTTCCGGACTAGCGGTAGCACAGATACGCAGTATTTT
>TRBV29-1|TRBJ1-4|-|-
CSVGKDPNEKLFF
TGCAGCGTTGGTAAAGATCCTAATGAAAAACTGTTTTTT
>TRBV12-3/TRBV12-4|TRBJ2-1|TRBD2|many
CASSFSDLAGDHEQFF
TGTGCCAGCAGTTTTTCAGATCTAGCGGGAGACCATGAGCAGTTCTTC
>TRBV19|TRBJ1-2|-|many
CASLLGRVDYGYTF
TGTGCCAGTCTCCTGGGGCGCGTGGACTATGGCTACACCTTC
>TRBV7-2|TRBJ2-2|-|many
CASSFQAPSVAGELFF
TGTGCCAGCAGTTTTCAGGCGCCCTCGGTGGCCGGGGAGCTGTTTTTT
>TRBV7-2|TRBJ2-3|TRBD2|many
CASSAQAGGTDTQYF
TGTGCCAGCAGCGCGCAGGCGGGGGGCACAGATACGCAGTATTTT
>TRBV6-2/TRBV6-3|TRBJ2-3|TRBD2|many
CASSLAGVRDTQYF
TGTGCCAGCAGTTTAGCGGGAGTCCGGGATACGCAGTATTTT
>TRBV7-2|TRBJ1-1|-|many
CASSLALTYGTEAFF
TGTGCCAGCAGCTTAGCCCTGACTTATGGGACTGAAGCTTTCTTT
>TRBV18|TRBJ2-1|TRBD1|-
CASSPPGGQGGTEQFF
TGTGCCAGCTCACCACCGGGAGGACAGGGGGGGACTGAGCAGTTCTTC
>TRBV20-1|TRBJ2-1|TRBD2|-
CSGTSGRSEREQFF
TGCAGTGGGACTAGCGGGAGGTCGGAGAGAGAGCAGTTCTTC
>TRBV12-3/TRBV12-4|TRBJ2-7|-|-
CASSLGSRLSSYEQYF
TGTGCCAGCAGTTTGGGGAGTCGACTGAGCTCCTACGAGCAGTACTTC
>TRBV6-6|TRBJ1-5|TRBD1|-
CASSYSKTGLVGNQPQHF
TGTGCCAGCAGTTACTCGAAGACAGGGTTGGTCGGCAATCAGCCCCAGCATTTT
>TRBV29-1|TRBJ1-2|-|-
CSWRCGVARGYTF
TGCAGTTGGCGCTGCGGGGTCGCACGCGGCTACACCTTC
>TRBV6-5|TRBJ2-3|TRBD1|-
CASRKYGTGAPDTQYF
TGTGCCAGCAGGAAATACGGGACAGGGGCCCCAGATACGCAGTATTTT
>TRBV7-2|TRBJ2-7|TRBD2|few
CASSLGASGVLDEQYF
TGTGCCAGCAGCTTAGGGGCTAGCGGGGTCCTAGACGAGCAGTACTTC
>TRBV18|TRBJ1-2|-|once
CASSPITSDYGYTF
TGTGCCAGCTCACCAATCACTTCAGACTATGGCTACACCTTC
>TRBV10-2|TRBJ2-3|TRBD1|-
CASNGQGRADTQYF
TGCGCCAGCAACGGACAGGGACGGGCAGATACGCAGTATTTT
>TRBV7-8|TRBJ2-7|-|many
CASSLSDSYEQYF
TGTGCCAGCAGCTTATCTGACAGCTACGAGCAGTACTTC
>TRBV4-3|TRBJ1-5|-|-
CASSQEVEVFGNQPQHF
TGCGCCAGCAGCCAAGAGGTTGAGGTCTTCGGCAATCAGCCCCAGCATTTT
>TRBV7-2|TRBJ2-3|-|many
CASSLAGQAGSDTQYF
TGTGCCAGCAGCTTAGCCGGGCAGGCCGGGTCAGATACGCAGTATTTT
>TRBV29-1|TRBJ1-3|-|-
CSVEDRASGNTIYF
TGCAGCGTTGAAGACAGGGCATCTGGAAACACCATATATTTT
>TRBV7-2|TRBJ2-3|-|many
CASSLGLDRLTDTQYF
TGTGCCAGCAGCCTGGGCCTGGACAGACTCACAGATACGCAGTATTTT
>TRBV28|TRBJ2-5|TRBD2|few
CASSYGVGRASETQYF
TGTGCCAGCAGTTACGGGGTCGGGAGGGCCTCAGAGACCCAGTACTTC
>TRBV6-5|TRBJ1-1|-|few
CAARRGPTEAFF
TGTGCAGCCCGCCGGGGGCCGACTGAAGCTTTCTTT
>TRBV6-2/TRBV6-3|TRBJ2-1|-|few
CASSYSRGGGGYNEQFF
TGTGCCAGCAGTTACTCGAGAGGAGGGGGCGGCTACAATGAGCAGTTCTTC
>TRBV28|TRBJ2-7|TRBD2|few
CASRSSSWGSSGRSRYEQYF
TGTGCCAGCCGAAGTTCCTCCTGGGGGTCTAGCGGAAGATCACGCTACGAGCAGTACTTC
>TRBV20-1|TRBJ2-3|-|-
CSARGAGGRSDTQYF
TGCAGTGCTAGGGGGGCAGGGGGGAGATCAGATACGCAGTATTTT
>TRBV30|TRBJ1-1|TRBD1|-
CAWGRQGATRTEAFF
TGTGCCTGGGGGAGACAGGGGGCGACTCGCACTGAAGCTTTCTTT
>TRBV6-2/TRBV6-3|TRBJ2-2|-|many
CASRMAGPAGELFF
TGTGCCAGCCGTATGGCAGGGCCCGCCGGGGAGCTGTTTTTT
>TRBV4-3|TRBJ1-4|-|few
CASSQDRGWREKLFF
TGCGCCAGCAGCCAAGATCGGGGGTGGCGGGAAAAACTGTTTTTT
>TRBV7-8|TRBJ2-3|TRBD2|many
CASSLVLAGADTQYF
TGTGCCAGCAGCTTAGTTCTAGCGGGAGCAGATACGCAGTATTTT
>TRBV6-2/TRBV6-3|TRBJ2-2|-|few
CASSPNLALGELFF
TGTGCCAGCAGCCCCAACCTAGCGCTCGGGGAGCTGTTTTTT
>TRBV20-1|TRBJ2-3|-|-
CSARRGTSTDTQYF
TGCAGTGCTAGGAGGGGGACAAGCACAGATACGCAGTATTTT